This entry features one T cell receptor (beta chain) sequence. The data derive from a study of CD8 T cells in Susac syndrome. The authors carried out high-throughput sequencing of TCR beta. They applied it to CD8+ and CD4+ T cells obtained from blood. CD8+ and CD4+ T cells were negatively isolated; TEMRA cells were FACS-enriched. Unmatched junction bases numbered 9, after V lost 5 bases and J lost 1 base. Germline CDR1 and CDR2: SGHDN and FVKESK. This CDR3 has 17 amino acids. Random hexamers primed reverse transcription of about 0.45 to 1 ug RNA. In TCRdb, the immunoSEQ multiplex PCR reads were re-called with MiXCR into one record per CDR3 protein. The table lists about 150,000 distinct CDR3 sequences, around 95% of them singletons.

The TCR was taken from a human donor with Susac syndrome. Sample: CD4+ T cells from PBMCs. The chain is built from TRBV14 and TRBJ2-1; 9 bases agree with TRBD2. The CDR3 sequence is CASSSTDGLASYNEQFF. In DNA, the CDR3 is TGTGCCAGCAGCTCGACCGACGGACTAGCGTCCTACAATGAGCAGTTCTTC.